One and the same sample provided the 14 T cell receptor beta chains below, sequenced in a study of cytomegalovirus exposure and HLA in healthy donors. Using immunoSEQ multiplex PCR, the repertoire was profiled, and TCRdb retains in-frame clones only, with some absent. The table has around 140,000 clones, approximately 90% seen once. Sequencing was performed on PBMCs. All receptors derive from a man between 18 and 35 years old in good health and CMV-seropositive.

The rearrangement links TRBV6-1 to TRBJ2-7; the D gene is possibly TRBD1 (6 bases). The CDR3 spans 14 residues. The V and J ends lost 6 bases and 3 bases respectively, with 15 bases between them. The germline V gene has CDR1 MNHNS and CDR2 SASEGT. CDR3 sequence reads: CASRDTGIVYEQYF. In DNA form, the CDR3 reads TGTGCCAGCAGGGATACAGGGATCGTCTACGAGCAGTACTTC.

V is TRBV19 and J is TRBJ1-5; 10 bases align to TRBD1. This CDR3 contains 16 residues. Germline assignment: CDR1 LNHDA and CDR2 SQIVND (reference sequence). V shed 5 bases, J shed 4 bases, and the junction held 8 bases outside the gene matches. CDR3 sequence (DNA): TGTGCCAGTAGTCCCCGGGACAGGGGTGAGAATCAGCCCCAGCATTTT. Its translation: CASSPRDRGENQPQHF.

This clone has a single count. This chain connects TRBV5-6 to TRBJ2-1; 9 bases line up with TRBD2. The trim removed 6 bases at V and 6 bases at J, leaving 7 bases unmatched. Germline-derived CDR1 and CDR2 are SGHDT and YYEEEE. CDR3 size: 14 residues. The CDR3: CASTLAGRANEQFF. DNA for the CDR3: TGTGCCAGCACCCTAGCGGGACGGGCCAATGAGCAGTTCTTC.

This rearrangement joins TRBV2 to TRBJ2-5, with D unclear. V was clipped by 8 bases and J by 10 bases, with 11 bases between them. The CDR3 is made up of 10 amino acids. Germline V lookup: CDR1 SNHLY, CDR2 FYNNEI. Here the CDR3 DNA reads TGTGCCAGCGGAGTTCCAAGCCAGTACTTC. Translating it yields CASGVPSQYF.

The chain has TRBV11-2 and TRBJ2-7; D gene unclear. The V gene's germline CDR1 is SGHAT and CDR2 FQNNGV. V was cut by 2 bases and J by 0 bases, with 8 bases left in between. The CDR3 spans 14 residues. The CDR3: CASSLKLSSYEQYF. For the CDR3, the DNA is TGTGCCAGCAGCTTAAAACTGAGCTCCTACGAGCAGTACTTC.

The V and J genes are TRBV9 and TRBJ1-1; maybe TRBD1 (5 bases). The CDR3 runs to 15 residues. Trimming left V 3 bases short and J 2 bases short, with 14 bases between. Germline lookup yields CDR1 SGDLS and CDR2 YYNGEE. CDR3 sequence reads: CASSAQGAINTEAFF. CDR3 nucleotides: TGTGCCAGCAGCGCTCAGGGTGCTATCAACACTGAAGCTTTCTTT.

The chain is built from TRBV6-4 and TRBJ1-2, with TRBD1 as a possible D gene (5 bases). CDR1 MRHNA and CDR2 SNTAGT come from the germline V gene. V lost 5 bases and J 4 bases, leaving 11 bases between the germline ends. The CDR3 is 13 residues long. CDR3 coding DNA: TGTGCCAGCAGTACAGGAGATGGCTATGGCTACACCTTC. Translating it yields CASSTGDGYGYTF.

The genes are TRBV30 and TRBJ2-6; possible D gene TRBD1, 5 bases. The CDR3 runs 15 residues. CDR1 and CDR2 (germline): GTSNPN, SVGIG (reference sequence). V dropped 2 bases and J dropped 16 bases, with 24 bases sitting between them. The CDR3 is CAWSKQARDLALLTF. CDR3 coding DNA: TGTGCCTGGAGTAAACAGGCCCGAGACCTTGCTTTACTGACTTTC.

As DNA, the CDR3 is TGTGCCAGCAGCTTAAAACGGGAAAAAGCTTTCTTT. Amino acids: CASSLKREKAFF. J is TRBJ1-1 and V is TRBV13; D not resolved. Germline V gene data show CDR1 as PRHDT and CDR2 as FYEKMQ (reference sequence). Between the trimmed V and J ends, which lost 2 bases and 9 bases, there was a span of 10 bases. This CDR3 region has 12 residues. The full variable domain, in which reference TRBV13 and TRBJ1-1 provide the parts outside the CDR3, is AAGVIQSPRHLIKEKRETATLKCYPIPRHDTVYWYQQGPGQDPQFLISFYEKMQSDKGSIPDRFSAQQFSDYHSELNMSSLELGDSALYFCASSLKREKAFFGQGTRLTVV.

The rearrangement uses TRBV6-5 and TRBJ1-1; D is uncertain. V dropped 8 bases and J dropped 5 bases, with 15 bases sitting between them. Germline CDR1 reads MNHEY; CDR2 reads SVGAGI. The CDR3 spans 13 residues. DNA of the CDR3: TGTGCCAGCTGGAAGGGCGCGGGTACTGAAGCTTTCTTT. Translated, it gives CASWKGAGTEAFF.

This chain connects TRBV7-2 to TRBJ1-2; unclear D gene. The V end was cut by 3 bases, the J end by 2 bases, with 13 bases between. From germline, CDR1 is SGHTA and CDR2 FQGNSA. The CDR3 extends over 15 amino acids. The CDR3 here is CASSFVSPRNYGYTF. In DNA, the CDR3 is TGTGCCAGCAGCTTTGTTAGTCCGCGCAACTATGGCTACACCTTC.

In DNA form, the CDR3 reads TGTGCCAGCATCTCCTACGGGACAGGGGTACAGAAGACCCAGTACTTC. This sequence encodes CASISYGTGVQKTQYF. The rearrangement uses TRBV7-8 and TRBJ2-5; 10 bases are a match to TRBD1. Germline-derived CDR1 and CDR2 are SGHVS and FQNEAQ. The length of the CDR3 is 16 residues. J lost 6 bases, V lost 7 bases, and 14 bases had no gene match.

This clone was recorded a few times. This chain joins TRBV30 and TRBJ1-6; 10 nucleotides agree with TRBD1. With V trimmed by 8 bases and J by 10 bases, 5 bases remained unmatched. Germline V gives CDR1 GTSNPN, CDR2 SVGIG (reference sequence). This CDR3 spans 12 amino acids. This CDR3 reads CALGTGESPLHF. The CDR3 bases are TGTGCCCTTGGGACAGGGGAGTCACCCCTCCACTTT.

In its sample, this clone was seen once. The chain has TRBV6-5 and TRBJ1-2, with 7 bases aligning to TRBD1. Unmatched junction bases numbered 7, after V lost 5 bases and J lost 4 bases. This CDR3 region has 14 residues. Germline CDR1 and CDR2: MNHEY and SVGAGI. The CDR3 loop is CASSIQGTFYGYTF. The CDR3 DNA reads as TGTGCCAGCAGTATACAGGGGACCTTCTATGGCTACACCTTC.